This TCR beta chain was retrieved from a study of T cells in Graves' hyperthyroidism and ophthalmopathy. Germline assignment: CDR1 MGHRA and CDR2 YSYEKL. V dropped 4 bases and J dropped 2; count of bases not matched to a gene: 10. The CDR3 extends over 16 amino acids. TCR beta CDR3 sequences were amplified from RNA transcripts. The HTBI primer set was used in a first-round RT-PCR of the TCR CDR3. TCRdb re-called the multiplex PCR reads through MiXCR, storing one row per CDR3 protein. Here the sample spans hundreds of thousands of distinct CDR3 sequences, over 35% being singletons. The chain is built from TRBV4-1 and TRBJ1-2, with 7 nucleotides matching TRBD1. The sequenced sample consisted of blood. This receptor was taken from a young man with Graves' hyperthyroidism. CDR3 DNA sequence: TGCGCCAGCAGCCCGATATCAGACAGGGCCAACTATGGCTACACCTTC. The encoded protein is CASSPISDRANYGYTF.